This T cell receptor (beta chain) emerged from a study of PD-L1 blockade in urothelial cancer. About the study: About 90% of the roughly 30 patients were men with bladder-origin urothelial cancer.

The trim removed 0 bases at V and 4 bases at J, leaving 10 bases unmatched. The CDR3 is 17 amino acids. Per the germline V gene, CDR1 is MGHRA and CDR2 is YSYEKL. Measured with immunoSEQ multiplex PCR; TCRdb has only the in-frame clones, and not every one. The table lists tens of thousands of clones, over 80% of them singletons. This sequence joins TRBV4-1 and TRBJ2-5; 8 bases match TRBD2. The sample consisted of PBMCs, taken around atezolizumab (anti-PD-L1) treatment. The source is a man in his fifties with urothelial cancer. This CDR3 is CASSQEAPGGPRETQYF. The CDR3 nucleotides read TGCGCCAGCAGCCAAGAGGCCCCGGGAGGGCCGAGAGAGACCCAGTACTTC.